Listed below are T cell receptor beta chains from one sample, sequenced in a study of identifying expanded T cells in peripheral blood. TCRdb keeps only in-frame clones here, not all; method: immunoSEQ multiplex PCR. Of around 94,000 clones in the sample, more than 75% were seen once. The specimen sequenced was blood. These receptors were taken from a person aged 18-69 years in good health. CDR3s include the opening cysteine and the closing phenylalanine or tryptophan. The D gene is left open where the match is weak. A row's size may be missing; if present it is once, few, many or a size class.

v_call: TRBV4-3; d_call: NA; clone_size: NA; j_call: TRBJ1-5; cdr3_aa: CASSQDGGEYQPQHF; cdr3_nt: TGCGCCAGCAGCCAAGACGGGGGGGAATACCAGCCCCAGCATTTT
v_call: TRBV25-1; d_call: NA; clone_size: NA; j_call: TRBJ1-2; cdr3_aa: CASSDFIGGYTF; cdr3_nt: TGTGCCAGCAGTGACTTCATCGGTGGCTACACCTTC
v_call: TRBV7-2; d_call: NA; clone_size: once; j_call: TRBJ2-1; cdr3_aa: CASSLGQDPWNEQFF; cdr3_nt: TGTGCCAGCAGCTTAGGCCAGGATCCCTGGAATGAGCAGTTCTTC
v_call: TRBV6-5; d_call: NA; clone_size: NA; j_call: TRBJ1-6; cdr3_aa: CASSYTRAGNSPLHF; cdr3_nt: TGTGCCAGCAGTTACACCAGGGCTGGAAATTCACCCCTCCACTTT
v_call: TRBV11-3; d_call: TRBD1; clone_size: NA; j_call: TRBJ2-1; cdr3_aa: CASRQGGSYNEQFF; cdr3_nt: TGTGCCAGCCGACAGGGGGGCTCCTACAATGAGCAGTTCTTC
v_call: TRBV20-1; d_call: NA; clone_size: few; j_call: TRBJ2-1; cdr3_aa: CSARSRGEQFF; cdr3_nt: TGCAGTGCTAGGTCCCGCGGCGAGCAGTTCTTC
v_call: TRBV6-6; d_call: NA; clone_size: NA; j_call: TRBJ1-4; cdr3_aa: CASSYIGEEKLFF; cdr3_nt: TGTGCCAGCAGTTATATAGGGGAGGAAAAACTGTTTTTT
v_call: TRBV27; d_call: NA; clone_size: NA; j_call: TRBJ2-2; cdr3_aa: CASSLVAVSGELFF; cdr3_nt: TGTGCCAGCAGTTTAGTGGCGGTCTCCGGGGAGCTGTTTTTT
v_call: TRBV5-1; d_call: NA; clone_size: NA; j_call: TRBJ2-7; cdr3_aa: CASSLELRSEQYF; cdr3_nt: TGCGCCAGCAGCTTGGAATTGAGAAGCGAGCAGTACTTC
v_call: TRBV7-2; d_call: NA; clone_size: NA; j_call: TRBJ2-7; cdr3_aa: CASSFDSSSEQYF; cdr3_nt: TGTGCCAGCAGCTTTGATTCGTCGAGCGAGCAGTACTTC
v_call: TRBV18; d_call: TRBD2; clone_size: NA; j_call: TRBJ2-5; cdr3_aa: CASSPRGSQETQYF; cdr3_nt: TGTGCCAGCTCACCACGCGGGAGTCAAGAGACCCAGTACTTC
v_call: TRBV30; d_call: NA; clone_size: NA; j_call: TRBJ2-3; cdr3_aa: CAWSVRDGHRIIGDTQYF; cdr3_nt: TGTGCCTGGAGTGTCCGGGACGGCCACAGGATCATCGGAGATACGCAGTATTTT
v_call: TRBV18; d_call: NA; clone_size: NA; j_call: TRBJ1-3; cdr3_aa: CASSLLKVASSGNTIYF; cdr3_nt: TGTGCCAGCTCACTTTTAAAAGTCGCAAGTTCTGGAAACACCATATATTTT
v_call: TRBV10-2; d_call: NA; clone_size: NA; j_call: TRBJ1-5; cdr3_aa: CASSEGELQPQHF; cdr3_nt: TGCGCCAGCAGTGAGGGGGAATTGCAGCCCCAGCATTTT
v_call: TRBV5-1; d_call: TRBD2; clone_size: NA; j_call: TRBJ2-3; cdr3_aa: CASSSNLAGGTDTQYF; cdr3_nt: TGCGCCAGCAGCTCAAACTTAGCGGGGGGCACAGATACGCAGTATTTT
v_call: TRBV6-5; d_call: NA; clone_size: NA; j_call: TRBJ2-7; cdr3_aa: CASSYSSTGTHEQYF; cdr3_nt: TGTGCCAGCAGTTACTCTAGCACAGGGACCCACGAGCAGTACTTC
v_call: TRBV7-2; d_call: NA; clone_size: NA; j_call: TRBJ1-1; cdr3_aa: CASSFSRSQNGAFF; cdr3_nt: TGTGCCAGCAGCTTTAGTCGATCCCAAAACGGGGCTTTCTTT
v_call: TRBV2; d_call: TRBD2; clone_size: NA; j_call: TRBJ2-1; cdr3_aa: CASIPTSGGFYNEQFF; cdr3_nt: TGTGCCAGCATTCCGACTAGCGGGGGTTTCTACAATGAGCAGTTCTTC
v_call: TRBV6-5; d_call: NA; clone_size: NA; j_call: TRBJ2-3; cdr3_aa: CASSYSGAVDTQYF; cdr3_nt: TGTGCCAGCAGTTACTCGGGTGCGGTGGATACGCAGTATTTT
v_call: TRBV7-2; d_call: NA; clone_size: NA; j_call: TRBJ1-2; cdr3_aa: CASSFGGGYTF; cdr3_nt: TGTGCCAGCAGCTTTGGGGGCGGCTACACCTTC
v_call: TRBV7-6; d_call: TRBD1; clone_size: NA; j_call: TRBJ1-2; cdr3_aa: CASSLGAGTGRGRLYGYTF; cdr3_nt: TGTGCCAGCAGCTTAGGAGCCGGGACAGGACGTGGGCGGTTGTATGGCTACACCTTC
v_call: TRBV14; d_call: TRBD2; clone_size: NA; j_call: TRBJ2-7; cdr3_aa: CASSLSGGYEQYF; cdr3_nt: TGTGCCAGCAGCCTAAGCGGGGGCTACGAGCAGTACTTC
v_call: TRBV5-6; d_call: NA; clone_size: NA; j_call: TRBJ1-2; cdr3_aa: CASSPIGPRQEHPYGYTF; cdr3_nt: TGTGCCAGCAGCCCAATAGGACCCCGACAGGAACATCCCTATGGCTACACCTTC
v_call: TRBV19; d_call: TRBD1; clone_size: NA; j_call: TRBJ1-2; cdr3_aa: CASSSGDSYVRYTF; cdr3_nt: TGTGCCAGTAGTAGTGGGGACAGCTATGTTCGCTACACCTTC
v_call: TRBV6-6; d_call: TRBD1; clone_size: NA; j_call: TRBJ2-2; cdr3_aa: CASSYGRQGTGELFF; cdr3_nt: TGTGCCAGCAGTTACGGCAGACAGGGAACCGGGGAGCTGTTTTTT
v_call: TRBV11-2; d_call: TRBD2; clone_size: NA; j_call: TRBJ2-3; cdr3_aa: CASSLRLAEKPGNTQYF; cdr3_nt: TGTGCCAGCAGCTTAAGACTAGCGGAAAAACCTGGAAATACGCAGTATTTT
v_call: TRBV4-3; d_call: NA; clone_size: once; j_call: TRBJ1-2; cdr3_aa: CASSQEAHGGMDRGYTF; cdr3_nt: TGCGCCAGCAGCCAAGAAGCGCATGGCGGGATGGATAGGGGCTACACCTTC
v_call: TRBV5-4; d_call: TRBD1; clone_size: NA; j_call: TRBJ2-3; cdr3_aa: CASSDGTDRTDTQYF; cdr3_nt: TGTGCCAGCAGTGACGGGACAGACCGCACAGATACGCAGTATTTT
v_call: TRBV10-3; d_call: NA; clone_size: NA; j_call: TRBJ1-2; cdr3_aa: CAISSGVFYGYTF; cdr3_nt: TGTGCCATCAGTTCGGGGGTGTTCTATGGCTACACCTTC
v_call: TRBV2; d_call: NA; clone_size: NA; j_call: TRBJ1-5; cdr3_aa: CASSDTENQPQHF; cdr3_nt: TGTGCCAGCAGTGATACCGAAAATCAGCCCCAGCATTTT
v_call: TRBV5-4; d_call: NA; clone_size: NA; j_call: TRBJ1-3; cdr3_aa: CASSFDSRNTIYF; cdr3_nt: TGTGCCAGCAGCTTCGACAGTCGGAACACCATATATTTT
v_call: TRBV4-2; d_call: NA; clone_size: NA; j_call: TRBJ1-1; cdr3_aa: CASSRGQNTEAFF; cdr3_nt: TGTGCCAGCAGTCGTGGACAGAACACTGAAGCTTTCTTT
v_call: TRBV7-2; d_call: TRBD1; clone_size: NA; j_call: TRBJ1-1; cdr3_aa: CASSSRDRGWTEAFF; cdr3_nt: TGTGCCAGCAGCTCGCGAGACAGGGGGTGGACTGAAGCTTTCTTT
v_call: TRBV19; d_call: NA; clone_size: few; j_call: TRBJ1-6; cdr3_aa: CASSSRDSPLHF; cdr3_nt: TGTGCCAGTAGCTCCAGGGATTCACCCCTCCACTTT
v_call: TRBV6-5; d_call: TRBD2; clone_size: NA; j_call: TRBJ2-3; cdr3_aa: CASSYLAGGSDTQYF; cdr3_nt: TGTGCCAGCAGTTACTTAGCGGGGGGGTCAGATACGCAGTATTTT
v_call: TRBV4-1; d_call: TRBD2; clone_size: NA; j_call: TRBJ2-3; cdr3_aa: CASSQVELSGGWDTQYF; cdr3_nt: TGCGCCAGCAGCCAAGTCGAGCTTAGCGGGGGCTGGGATACGCAGTATTTT
v_call: TRBV27; d_call: NA; clone_size: NA; j_call: TRBJ2-1; cdr3_aa: CASSMNRVNEQFF; cdr3_nt: TGTGCCAGCAGTATGAACAGGGTTAATGAGCAGTTCTTC
v_call: TRBV2; d_call: TRBD1; clone_size: NA; j_call: TRBJ1-3; cdr3_aa: CASTDKPPVYRGPGNTIYF; cdr3_nt: TGTGCCAGCACGGATAAGCCCCCCGTCTACAGGGGACCTGGAAACACCATATATTTT
v_call: TRBV2; d_call: NA; clone_size: NA; j_call: TRBJ1-1; cdr3_aa: CASSEGGFAEAFF; cdr3_nt: TGTGCCAGCAGTGAGGGGGGGTTCGCTGAAGCTTTCTTT
v_call: TRBV21-1; d_call: NA; clone_size: NA; j_call: TRBJ1-1; cdr3_aa: CASESRQDLNTEAFF; cdr3_nt: TGTGCCAGCGAATCCAGACAGGATTTAAACACTGAAGCTTTCTTT
v_call: TRBV30; d_call: NA; clone_size: medium-sized; j_call: TRBJ2-1; cdr3_aa: CAWSVGGQQFF; cdr3_nt: TGTGCCTGGAGTGTAGGGGGGCAGCAGTTCTTC
v_call: TRBV9; d_call: NA; clone_size: NA; j_call: TRBJ1-6; cdr3_aa: CASSRTDNSPLHF; cdr3_nt: TGTGCCAGCAGCCGGACAGATAATTCACCCCTCCACTTT
v_call: TRBV7-2; d_call: TRBD1; clone_size: NA; j_call: TRBJ1-3; cdr3_aa: CASSLTGAGNTIYF; cdr3_nt: TGTGCCAGCAGCTTAACAGGGGCTGGAAACACCATATATTTT
v_call: TRBV5-4; d_call: NA; clone_size: NA; j_call: TRBJ2-3; cdr3_aa: CASSSAIVISTDTQYF; cdr3_nt: TGTGCCAGCAGCTCGGCCATCGTGATAAGCACAGATACGCAGTATTTT
v_call: TRBV5-8; d_call: TRBD1; clone_size: NA; j_call: TRBJ1-1; cdr3_aa: CASSLEQGAFILGTAFF; cdr3_nt: TGTGCCAGCAGCTTGGAACAGGGGGCGTTCATTCTCGGAACAGCTTTCTTT
v_call: TRBV6-1; d_call: NA; clone_size: NA; j_call: TRBJ1-5; cdr3_aa: CASRDSSNQPQHF; cdr3_nt: TGTGCCAGCCGAGACAGTAGCAATCAGCCCCAGCATTTT